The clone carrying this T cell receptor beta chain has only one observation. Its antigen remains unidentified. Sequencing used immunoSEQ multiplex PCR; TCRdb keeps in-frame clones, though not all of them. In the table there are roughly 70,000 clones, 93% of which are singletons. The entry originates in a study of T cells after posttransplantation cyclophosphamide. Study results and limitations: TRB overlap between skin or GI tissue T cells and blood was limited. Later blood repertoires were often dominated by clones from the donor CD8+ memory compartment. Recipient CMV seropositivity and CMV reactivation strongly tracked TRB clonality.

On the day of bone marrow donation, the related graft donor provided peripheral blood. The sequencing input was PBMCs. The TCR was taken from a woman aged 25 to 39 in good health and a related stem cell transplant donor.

CDR3 loop: CASSLSPTDTQYF. The CDR3 nucleotides are TGTGCCAGCAGCTTGTCTCCCACAGATACGCAGTATTTT. The rearrangement joins TRBV11-3 to TRBJ2-3, with D unclear. Trimming took 3 bases from V and 2 from J, leaving 6 bases between them. The CDR3 extends over 13 amino acids. CDR1 is SGHNT, CDR2 YENEEA, per germline.